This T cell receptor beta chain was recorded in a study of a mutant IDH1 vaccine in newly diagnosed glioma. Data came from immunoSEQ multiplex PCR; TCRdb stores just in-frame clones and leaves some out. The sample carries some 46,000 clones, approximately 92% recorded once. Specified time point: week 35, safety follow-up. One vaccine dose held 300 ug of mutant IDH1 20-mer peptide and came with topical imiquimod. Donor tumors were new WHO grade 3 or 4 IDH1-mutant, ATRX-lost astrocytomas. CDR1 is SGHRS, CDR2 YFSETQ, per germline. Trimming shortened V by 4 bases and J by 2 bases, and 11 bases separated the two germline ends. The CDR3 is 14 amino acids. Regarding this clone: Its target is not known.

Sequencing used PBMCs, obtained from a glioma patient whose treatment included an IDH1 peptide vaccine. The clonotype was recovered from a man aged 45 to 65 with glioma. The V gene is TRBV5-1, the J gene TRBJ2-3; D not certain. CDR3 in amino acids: CASSGSGYTDTQYF. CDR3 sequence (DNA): TGCGCCAGCAGCGGGTCGGGCTACACAGATACGCAGTATTTT.